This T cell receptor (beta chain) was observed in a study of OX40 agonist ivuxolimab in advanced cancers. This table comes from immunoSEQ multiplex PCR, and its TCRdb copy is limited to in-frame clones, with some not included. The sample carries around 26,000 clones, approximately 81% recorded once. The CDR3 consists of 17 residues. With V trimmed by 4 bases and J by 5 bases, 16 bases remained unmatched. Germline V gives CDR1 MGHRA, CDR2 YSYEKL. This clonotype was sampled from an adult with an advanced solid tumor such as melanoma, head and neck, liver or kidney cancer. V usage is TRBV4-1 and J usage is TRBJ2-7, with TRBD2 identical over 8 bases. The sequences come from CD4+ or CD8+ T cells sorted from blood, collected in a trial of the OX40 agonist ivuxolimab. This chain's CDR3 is CASSPQWREAPEDEQYF. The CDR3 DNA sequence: TGCGCCAGCAGCCCCCAGTGGCGGGAGGCCCCTGAGGACGAGCAGTACTTC.